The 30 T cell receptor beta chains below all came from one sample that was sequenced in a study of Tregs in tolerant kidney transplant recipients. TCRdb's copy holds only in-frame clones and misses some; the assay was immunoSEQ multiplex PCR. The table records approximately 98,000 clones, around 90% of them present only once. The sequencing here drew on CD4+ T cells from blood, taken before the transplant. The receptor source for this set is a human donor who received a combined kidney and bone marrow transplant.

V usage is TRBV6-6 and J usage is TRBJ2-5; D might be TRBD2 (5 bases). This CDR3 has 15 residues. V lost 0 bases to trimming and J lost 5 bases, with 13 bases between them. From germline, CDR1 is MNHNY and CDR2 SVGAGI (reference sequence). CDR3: CASSYSSGMGETQYF. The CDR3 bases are TGTGCCAGCAGTTACTCCTCCGGGATGGGGGAGACCCAGTACTTC.

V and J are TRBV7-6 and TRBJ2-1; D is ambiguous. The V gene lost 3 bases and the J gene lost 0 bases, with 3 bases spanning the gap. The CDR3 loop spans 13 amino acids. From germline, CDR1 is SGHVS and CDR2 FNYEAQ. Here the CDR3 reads CASSLSSYNEQFF. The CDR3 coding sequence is TGTGCCAGCAGCTTGAGCTCCTACAATGAGCAGTTCTTC.

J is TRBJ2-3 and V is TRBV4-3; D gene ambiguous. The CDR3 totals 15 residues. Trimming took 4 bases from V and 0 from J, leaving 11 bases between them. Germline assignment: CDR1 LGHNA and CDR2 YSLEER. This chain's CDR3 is CASSLSRASTDTQYF. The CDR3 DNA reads TGCGCCAGCAGCCTCTCCCGAGCTAGCACAGATACGCAGTATTTT.

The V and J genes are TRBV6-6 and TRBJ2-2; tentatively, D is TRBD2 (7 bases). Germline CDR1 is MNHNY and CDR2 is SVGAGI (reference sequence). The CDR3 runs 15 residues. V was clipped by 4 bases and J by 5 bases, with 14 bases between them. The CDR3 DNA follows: TGTGCCAGCAGTTTTACCGGGGGGCGGACCGGGGAGCTGTTTTTT. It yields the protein CASSFTGGRTGELFF.

The CDR3 loop is CASRAPSGSPLTQYF. The DNA of the CDR3 is TGCGCCAGCAGGGCCCCCTCCGGGTCCCCTCTGACCCAGTACTTC. The rearrangement uses TRBV10-2 and TRBJ2-5; no reliable D call. CDR3 length: 15 amino acids. V lost 6 bases to trimming and J lost 7 bases, with 21 bases between them. Germline CDR1 is WSHSY and CDR2 is SAAADI.

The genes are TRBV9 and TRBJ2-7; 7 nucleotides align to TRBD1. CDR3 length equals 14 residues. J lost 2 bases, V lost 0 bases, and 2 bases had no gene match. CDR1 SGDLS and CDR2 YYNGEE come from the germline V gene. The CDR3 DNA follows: TGTGCCAGCAGCGTAGCCCAGGGGGCCTACGAGCAGTACTTC. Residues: CASSVAQGAYEQYF.

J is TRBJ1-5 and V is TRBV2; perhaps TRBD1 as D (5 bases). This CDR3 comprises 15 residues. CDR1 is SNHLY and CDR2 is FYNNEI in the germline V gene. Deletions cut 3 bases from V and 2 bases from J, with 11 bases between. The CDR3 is CASSELGAGNQPQHF. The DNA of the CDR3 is TGTGCCAGCAGTGAGCTAGGGGCGGGCAATCAGCCCCAGCATTTT.

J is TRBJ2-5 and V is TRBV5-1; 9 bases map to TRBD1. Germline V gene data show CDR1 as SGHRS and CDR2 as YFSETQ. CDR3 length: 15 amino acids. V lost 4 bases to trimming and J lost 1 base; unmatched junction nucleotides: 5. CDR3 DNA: TGCGCCAGCAGCCCGGGACAGGGCCCCCAAGAGACCCAGTACTTC. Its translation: CASSPGQGPQETQYF.

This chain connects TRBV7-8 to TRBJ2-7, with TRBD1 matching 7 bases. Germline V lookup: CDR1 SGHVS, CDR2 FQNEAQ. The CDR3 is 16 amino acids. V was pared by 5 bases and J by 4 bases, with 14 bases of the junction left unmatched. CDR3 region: CASSPSGLGGGYEQYF. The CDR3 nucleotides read TGTGCCAGCAGCCCGTCCGGGTTAGGGGGCGGGTACGAGCAGTACTTC.

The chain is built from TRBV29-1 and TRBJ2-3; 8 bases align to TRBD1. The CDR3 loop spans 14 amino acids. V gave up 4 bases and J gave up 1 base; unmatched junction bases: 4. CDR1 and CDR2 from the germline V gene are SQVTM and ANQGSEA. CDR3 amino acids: CSVARDRRTDTQYF. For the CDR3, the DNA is TGCAGCGTTGCGAGGGACAGGCGCACAGATACGCAGTATTTT.

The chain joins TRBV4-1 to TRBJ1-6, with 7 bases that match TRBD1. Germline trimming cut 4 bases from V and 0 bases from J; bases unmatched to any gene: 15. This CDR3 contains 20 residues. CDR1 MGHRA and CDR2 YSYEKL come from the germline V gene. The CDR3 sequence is CASSPWMIQQGSSYNSPLHF. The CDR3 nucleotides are TGCGCCAGCAGCCCTTGGATGATACAACAGGGGAGCTCCTATAATTCACCCCTCCACTTT.

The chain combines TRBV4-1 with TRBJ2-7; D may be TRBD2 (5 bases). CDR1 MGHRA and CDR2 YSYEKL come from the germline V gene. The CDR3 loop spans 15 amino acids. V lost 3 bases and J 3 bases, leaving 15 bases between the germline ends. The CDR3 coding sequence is TGCGCCAGCAGCCAGTCAGAGAGGGTTGTCTACGAGCAGTACTTC. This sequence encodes CASSQSERVVYEQYF.

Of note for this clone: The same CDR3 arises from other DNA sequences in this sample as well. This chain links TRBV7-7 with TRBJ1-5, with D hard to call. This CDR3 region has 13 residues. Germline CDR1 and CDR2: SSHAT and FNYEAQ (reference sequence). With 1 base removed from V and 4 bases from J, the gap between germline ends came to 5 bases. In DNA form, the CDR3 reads TGTGCCAGCAGCTTAGATCCAAATCAGCCCCAGCATTTT. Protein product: CASSLDPNQPQHF.

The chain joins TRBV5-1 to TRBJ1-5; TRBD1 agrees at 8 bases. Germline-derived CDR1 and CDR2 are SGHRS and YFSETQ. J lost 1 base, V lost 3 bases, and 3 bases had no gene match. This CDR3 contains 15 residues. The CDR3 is CASSSTGESNQPQHF. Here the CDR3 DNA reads TGCGCCAGCAGCTCGACAGGGGAGAGCAATCAGCCCCAGCATTTT.

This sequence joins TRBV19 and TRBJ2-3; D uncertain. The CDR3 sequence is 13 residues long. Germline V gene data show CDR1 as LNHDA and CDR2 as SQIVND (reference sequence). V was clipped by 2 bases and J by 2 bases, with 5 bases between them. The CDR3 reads CASSIWATDTQYF. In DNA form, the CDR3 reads TGTGCCAGTAGTATATGGGCCACAGATACGCAGTATTTT.

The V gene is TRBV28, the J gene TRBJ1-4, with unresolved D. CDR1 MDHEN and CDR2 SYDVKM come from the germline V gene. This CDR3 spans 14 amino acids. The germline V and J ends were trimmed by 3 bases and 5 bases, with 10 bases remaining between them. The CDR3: CASSFSGVNEKLFF. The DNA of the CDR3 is TGTGCCAGCAGTTTCTCAGGCGTGAATGAAAAACTGTTTTTT.

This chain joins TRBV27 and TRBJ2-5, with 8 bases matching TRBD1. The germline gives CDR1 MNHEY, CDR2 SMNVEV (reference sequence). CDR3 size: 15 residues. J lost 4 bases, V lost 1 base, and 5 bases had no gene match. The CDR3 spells CASSLWGQGAETQYF. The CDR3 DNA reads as TGTGCCAGCAGTTTATGGGGCCAGGGGGCAGAGACCCAGTACTTC.

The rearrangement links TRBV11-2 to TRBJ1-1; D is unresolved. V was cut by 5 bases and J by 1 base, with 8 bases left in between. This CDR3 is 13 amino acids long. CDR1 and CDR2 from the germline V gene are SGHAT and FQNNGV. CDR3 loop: CASSRSRNTEAFF. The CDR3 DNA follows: TGTGCCAGCAGCCGTTCGAGGAACACTGAAGCTTTCTTT. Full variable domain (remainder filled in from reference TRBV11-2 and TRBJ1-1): EAGVAQSPRYKIIEKRQSVAFWCNPISGHATLYWYQQILGQGPKLLIQFQNNGVVDDSQLPKDRFSAERLKGVDSTLKIQPAKLEDSAVYLCASSRSRNTEAFFGQGTRLTVV.

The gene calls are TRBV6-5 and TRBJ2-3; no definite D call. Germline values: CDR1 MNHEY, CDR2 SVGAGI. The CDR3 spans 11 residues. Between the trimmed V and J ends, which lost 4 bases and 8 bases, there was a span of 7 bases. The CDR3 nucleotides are TGTGCCAGCAGTTCCCCCAGTACGCAGTATTTT. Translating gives CASSSPSTQYF.

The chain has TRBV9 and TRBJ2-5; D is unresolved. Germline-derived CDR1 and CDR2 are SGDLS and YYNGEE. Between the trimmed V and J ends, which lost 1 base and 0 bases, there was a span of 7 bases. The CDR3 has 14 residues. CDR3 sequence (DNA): TGTGCCAGCAGCGTACAGGCACACCAAGAGACCCAGTACTTC. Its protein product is CASSVQAHQETQYF.

In DNA form, the CDR3 reads TGTGCCAGCAGCTTAGCGAACAGGGCAGATACGCAGTATTTT. Encoded protein: CASSLANRADTQYF. J is TRBJ2-3 and V is TRBV7-2; possible D gene TRBD1, 6 bases. The V and J ends lost 0 bases and 4 bases respectively, with 8 bases between them. CDR3 length: 14 amino acids. Germline CDR1 SGHTA, CDR2 FQGNSA. Combining the CDR3 with reference TRBV7-2 and TRBJ2-3 gives the whole variable domain GAGVSQSPSNKVTEKGKDVELRCDPISGHTALYWYRQSLGQGLEFLIYFQGNSAPDKSGLPSDRFSAERTGGSVSTLTIQRTQQEDSAVYLCASSLANRADTQYFGPGTRLTVL.

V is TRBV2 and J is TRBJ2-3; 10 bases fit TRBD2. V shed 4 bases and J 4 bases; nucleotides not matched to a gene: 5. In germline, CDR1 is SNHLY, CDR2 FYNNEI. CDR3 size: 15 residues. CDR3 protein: CASSGASGSPDTQYF. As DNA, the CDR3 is TGTGCCAGCAGTGGGGCTAGCGGGAGTCCAGATACGCAGTATTTT.

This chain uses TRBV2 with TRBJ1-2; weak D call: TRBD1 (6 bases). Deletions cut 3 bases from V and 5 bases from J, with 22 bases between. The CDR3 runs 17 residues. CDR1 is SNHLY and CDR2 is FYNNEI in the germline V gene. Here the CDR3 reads CASSDLSWDKRRYGYTF. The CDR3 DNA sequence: TGTGCCAGCAGTGATCTGTCGTGGGACAAGCGTAGGTATGGCTACACCTTC.

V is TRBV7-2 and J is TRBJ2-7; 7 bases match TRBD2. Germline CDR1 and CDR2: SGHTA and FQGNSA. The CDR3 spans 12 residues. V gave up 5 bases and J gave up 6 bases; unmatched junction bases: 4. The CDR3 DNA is TGTGCCAGCAGCCCGGGAGGCAGCGAGCAGTACTTC. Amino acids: CASSPGGSEQYF.

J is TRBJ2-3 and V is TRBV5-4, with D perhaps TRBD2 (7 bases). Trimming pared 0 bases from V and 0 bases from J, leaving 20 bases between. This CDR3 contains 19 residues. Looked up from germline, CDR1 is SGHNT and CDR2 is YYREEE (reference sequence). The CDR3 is CASSLGPLPGGSSTDTQYF. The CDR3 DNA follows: TGTGCCAGCAGCTTGGGACCTCTCCCGGGGGGCTCTAGCACAGATACGCAGTATTTT.

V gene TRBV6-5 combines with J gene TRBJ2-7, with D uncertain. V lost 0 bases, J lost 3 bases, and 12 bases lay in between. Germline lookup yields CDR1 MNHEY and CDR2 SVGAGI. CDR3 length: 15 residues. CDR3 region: CASSYSMPSSYEQYF. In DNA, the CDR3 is TGTGCCAGCAGTTACTCGATGCCCTCTAGCTACGAGCAGTACTTC.

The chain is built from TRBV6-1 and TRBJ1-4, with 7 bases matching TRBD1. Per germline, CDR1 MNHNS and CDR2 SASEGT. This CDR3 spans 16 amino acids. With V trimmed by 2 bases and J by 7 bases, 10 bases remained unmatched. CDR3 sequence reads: CASSERNRGLSEKLFF. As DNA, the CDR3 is TGTGCCAGCAGTGAAAGAAACAGGGGACTCAGTGAAAAACTGTTTTTT.

The CDR3 region is CATSREAGLSRDEQFF. The DNA for the CDR3 is TGTGCCACCAGCAGAGAGGCGGGTCTTAGTCGGGATGAGCAGTTCTTC. V is TRBV15 and J is TRBJ2-1; perhaps TRBD2 as D (5 bases). V dropped 0 bases and J dropped 8 bases, with 17 bases sitting between them. CDR3 length: 16 amino acids. Germline V lookup: CDR1 LNHNV, CDR2 YYDKDF (reference sequence).

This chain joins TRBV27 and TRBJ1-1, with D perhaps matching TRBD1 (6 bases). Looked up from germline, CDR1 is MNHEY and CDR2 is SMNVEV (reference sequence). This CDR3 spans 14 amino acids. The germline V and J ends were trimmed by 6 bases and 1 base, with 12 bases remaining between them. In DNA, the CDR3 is TGTGCCAGCAGCCGTTACAGGGCGAACACTGAAGCTTTCTTT. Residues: CASSRYRANTEAFF.

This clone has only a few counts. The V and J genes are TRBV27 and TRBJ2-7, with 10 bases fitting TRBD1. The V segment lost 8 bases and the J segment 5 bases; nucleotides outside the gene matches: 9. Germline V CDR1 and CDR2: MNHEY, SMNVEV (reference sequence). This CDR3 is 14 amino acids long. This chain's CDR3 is CASRRQGAGDEQYF. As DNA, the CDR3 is TGTGCCAGCCGCAGACAGGGGGCTGGTGACGAGCAGTACTTC.